These 21 T cell receptor beta chains came from one sample sequenced in a study of T-cell reconstitution after alpha-beta-depleted transplantation in children. Library preparation (for TCRbeta) was performed with unique molecular identifiers. One entry per CDR3 protein, called by TCRdb with MiXCR from the PCR reads. The sample lists 200,000 to 250,000 distinct CDR3 sequences, 8.5% to 10% seen once, with over 5% in the top ten. The material sequenced was PBMCs from the stem cell graft donor, taken from the stem cell graft. The receptors originated from a human donor who donated a stem cell graft to a child with acute lymphoblastic leukemia.

This clonotype was seen ten or more times. The rearrangement links TRBV11-2 to TRBJ2-3; 9 bases are shared with TRBD1. J was trimmed by 4 bases and V by 5 bases; bases with no gene match: 7. The CDR3 covers 15 residues. Looked up from germline, CDR1 is SGHAT and CDR2 is FQNNGV. Here the CDR3 DNA reads TGTGCCAGCAGCCAAACCGGGACAGGGTCAGATACGCAGTATTTT. This codes for CASSQTGTGSDTQYF.

The J gene is TRBJ2-3, the V gene TRBV18, with TRBD2 matching 11 bases. The germline V gene encodes CDR1 KGHSH and CDR2 LQKENI. J gave up 4 bases and V 1 base, and 1 base lay outside the gene matches. The CDR3 length is 15 residues. CDR3 in amino acids: CASSPQGLAADTQYF. The CDR3, as DNA: TGTGCCAGCTCACCACAGGGACTAGCGGCAGATACGCAGTATTTT.

This clonotype has a handful of counts. The rearrangement uses TRBV18 and TRBJ1-4, with D perhaps matching TRBD1 (5 bases). The CDR3 spans 13 residues. Per germline, CDR1 KGHSH and CDR2 LQKENI. Trimming cost V 3 bases and J 6 bases, with 8 bases left between them. CDR3 bases: TGTGCCAGCTCACCGCGGGACGATGAAAAACTGTTTTTT. Its translation is CASSPRDDEKLFF. The whole variable domain, filled in from reference TRBV18 and TRBJ1-4, reads NAGVMQNPRHLVRRRGQEARLRCSPMKGHSHVYWYRQLPEEGLKFMVYLQKENIIDESGMPKERFSAEFPKEGPSILRIQQVVRGDSAAYFCASSPRDDEKLFFGSGTQLSVL.

This clonotype showed up many times. V usage is TRBV28 and J usage is TRBJ2-7, with 7 bases lining up with TRBD1. Germline assignment: CDR1 MDHEN and CDR2 SYDVKM. CDR3 size: 14 residues. V dropped 7 bases and J dropped 1; count of bases not matched to a gene: 7. The CDR3 sequence is CASNYPGGSYEQYF. The CDR3 nucleotides read TGTGCCAGCAACTACCCAGGGGGTTCCTACGAGCAGTACTTC.

This clonotype was detected many times. The chain carries TRBV27 and TRBJ1-6; TRBD1 matches at 10 bases. After removal of 6 bases from V and 9 bases from J, the junction contained 11 bases not matched to a gene. In germline, CDR1 is MNHEY, CDR2 SMNVEV (reference sequence). This CDR3 is 16 amino acids long. CDR3 loop: CASSLSVGQGISPLHF. DNA for the CDR3: TGTGCCAGCAGCCTAAGCGTGGGACAGGGGATTTCACCCCTCCACTTT.

The chain recombines TRBV7-6 with TRBJ2-3, with D possibly being TRBD1 (7 bases). CDR3 length equals 15 residues. Per germline, CDR1 SGHVS and CDR2 FNYEAQ. V lost 5 bases and J 0 bases, leaving 12 bases between the germline ends. CDR3 in DNA: TGTGCCAGCAGCCCAGGGGGGATTAGCACAGATACGCAGTATTTT. It encodes CASSPGGISTDTQYF. Variable domain in full (rest from reference TRBV7-6 and TRBJ2-3): GAGVSQSPRYKVTKRGQDVALRCDPISGHVSLYWYRQALGQGPEFLTYFNYEAQQDKSGLPNDRFSAERPEGSISTLTIQRTEQRDSAMYRCASSPGGISTDTQYFGPGTRLTVL.

This clonotype was counted a few times. The rearrangement joins TRBV5-1 to TRBJ2-2, with 10 bases aligning to TRBD1. The CDR3 is made up of 16 amino acids. The germline gives CDR1 SGHRS, CDR2 YFSETQ. The junction had 9 bases not matched to a gene; V was cut back by 4 bases and J by 6 bases. The CDR3 bases are TGCGCCAGCAGCCTCCTGGGACAGGGGTTCGCCGGGGAGCTGTTTTTT. As protein: CASSLLGQGFAGELFF.

The chain links TRBV12-3 or TRBV12-4 to TRBJ2-7, with D possibly TRBD2 on 6 matching bases. The CDR3 length is 14 residues. Trimming stripped 4 bases from V and 0 bases from J, with 10 bases between. The DNA for the CDR3 is TGTGCCAGCAGTTCGGGACTGAGCTCCTACGAGCAGTACTTC. Protein: CASSSGLSSYEQYF.

This clonotype was seen a few times. The chain carries TRBV29-1 and TRBJ2-1, with D maybe TRBD1 (6 bases). The germline V gene has CDR1 SQVTM and CDR2 ANQGSEA. CDR3 length equals 13 residues. Trimming removed 5 bases at V and 4 bases at J, with 12 bases between. The CDR3 reads CSVLGAPYNEQFF. The CDR3 nucleotides read TGCAGCGTTTTGGGGGCACCTTACAATGAGCAGTTCTTC.

This clonotype was counted at least ten times. The rearrangement uses TRBV27 and TRBJ2-3, with TRBD2 identical over 9 bases. The CDR3 is 15 residues long. In germline, CDR1 is MNHEY, CDR2 SMNVEV (reference sequence). Trimming cost V 3 bases and J 3 bases; bases outside gene matches: 4. In nucleotides, the CDR3 is TGTGCCAGCAGTTTGCTAGCGGGGACTACAGATACGCAGTATTTT. Its protein product is CASSLLAGTTDTQYF.

This clonotype was found many times. The J gene is TRBJ2-5, the V gene TRBV20-1; D is unresolved. Trimming removed 3 bases from V and 5 bases from J, with 10 bases in between. Germline CDR1 reads DFQATT; CDR2 reads SNEGSKA (reference sequence). CDR3 length: 12 residues. The DNA of the CDR3 is TGCAGTGCTAGCCACCAGCCGGAGACCCAGTACTTC. It yields the protein CSASHQPETQYF.

To note about this clonotype: Because the CDR3 is missing its conserved closing phenylalanine or tryptophan, this is likely a read error. The chain uses TRBV5-1 and TRBJ2-3; 12 nucleotides line up with TRBD2. The CDR3 sequence is 14 residues long. The germline gives CDR1 SGHRS, CDR2 YFSETQ. V shed 4 bases and J 5 bases; nucleotides not matched to a gene: 2. CDR3 sequence reads: CASSPTSGGDTQYY. Here the CDR3 DNA reads TGCGCCAGCAGCCCGACTAGCGGGGGAGATACGCAGTATTAT.

This clonotype was counted many times. The chain is built from TRBV4-3 and TRBJ2-2, with TRBD2 matching 9 bases. The V and J ends lost 4 bases and 0 bases, in that order; junction bases with no gene match: 6. Germline values: CDR1 LGHNA, CDR2 YSLEER. This CDR3 has 17 residues. Here the CDR3 DNA reads TGCGCCAGCAGCCCACATAGCGGGGGAACGAACACCGGGGAGCTGTTTTTT. Translated, it gives CASSPHSGGTNTGELFF.

In this sample, this clonotype turned up a few times. The J gene is TRBJ1-2, the V gene TRBV10-2; a possible D gene is TRBD1 (5 bases). Trimming cost V 4 bases and J 3 bases, with 12 bases left between them. Germline lookup yields CDR1 WSHSY and CDR2 SAAADI. This CDR3 contains 14 residues. DNA of the CDR3: TGCGCCAGCAGTGGGGGGTTTCCCTACTATGGCTACACCTTC. Translated: CASSGGFPYYGYTF.

This clonotype has a count of ten or more. The chain has TRBV4-3 and TRBJ1-2; D unresolved. This CDR3 has 14 residues. Trimming removed 0 bases at V and 1 base at J, with 6 bases between. The germline V gene has CDR1 LGHNA and CDR2 YSLEER. In DNA form, the CDR3 reads TGCGCCAGCAGCCAAGATTCCAATAACTATGGCTACACCTTC. Translation: CASSQDSNNYGYTF.

This clonotype was recorded many times. The chain uses TRBV29-1 and TRBJ2-7; tentative D call: TRBD1 (5 bases). With 3 bases removed from V and 2 bases from J, the gap between germline ends came to 8 bases. This CDR3 is built from 12 residues. Germline loops: CDR1 SQVTM, CDR2 ANQGSEA. CDR3 DNA: TGCAGCGTTGAGGCAGGGACCTACGAGCAGTACTTC. Translation: CSVEAGTYEQYF.

The sample holds many counts of this clonotype. This chain connects TRBV20-1 to TRBJ1-2, with 9 bases fitting TRBD1. This CDR3 has 14 amino acids. The germline CDR1 and CDR2 sequences are DFQATT and SNEGSKA (reference sequence). The V and J ends lost 3 bases and 4 bases, in that order; junction bases with no gene match: 6. The CDR3 region is CSASFQDRGYGYTF. CDR3 bases: TGCAGTGCTAGCTTCCAGGACAGGGGCTATGGCTACACCTTC.

The table lists this clonotype with many counts. The V call is TRBV15, the J call TRBJ2-2; D call uncertain. V shed 2 bases and J shed 10 bases, with 8 bases lying between them. Germline-derived CDR1 and CDR2 are LNHNV and YYDKDF (reference sequence). This CDR3 spans 12 amino acids. This CDR3 reads CATSRPETELFF. The CDR3 DNA follows: TGTGCCACCAGCAGACCCGAAACGGAGCTGTTTTTT. Full variable domain (missing parts from reference TRBV15 and TRBJ2-2): DAMVIQNPRYQVTQFGKPVTLSCSQTLNHNVMYWYQQKSSQAPKLLFHYYDKDFNNEADTPDNFQSRRPNTSFCFLDIRSPGLGDTAMYLCATSRPETELFFGEGSRLTVL.

The CDR3 DNA sequence: TGTGCCAGCAGTCCGTCGGGGGGCTGGGACTATGGCTACACCTTC. Translation: CASSPSGGWDYGYTF. V is TRBV27 and J is TRBJ1-2, with D possibly TRBD1 on 6 matching bases. V lost 5 bases and J lost 3, with 16 bases in between. The CDR3 has 15 residues. Per the germline V gene, CDR1 is MNHEY and CDR2 is SMNVEV (reference sequence).

This clonotype was seen many times. V gene TRBV29-1 combines with J gene TRBJ1-2, with 8 positions matching TRBD1. This CDR3 is built from 15 residues. Germline-derived CDR1 and CDR2 are SQVTM and ANQGSEA. V lost 7 bases to trimming and J lost 1 base; unmatched junction nucleotides: 11. CDR3 DNA sequence: TGCAGCGCTCGGACAGGGCAGATCTTTAACTATGGCTACACCTTC. As protein: CSARTGQIFNYGYTF.

The chain employs TRBV20-1 and TRBJ1-5, with D perhaps matching TRBD1 (6 bases). Germline V gives CDR1 DFQATT, CDR2 SNEGSKA (reference sequence). This CDR3 has 14 amino acids. The germline V and J ends were trimmed by 3 bases and 4 bases, with 13 bases remaining between them. The CDR3 bases are TGCAGTGCTAGGCGAAGGGGGGGAAATCAGCCCCAGCATTTT. It specifies CSARRRGGNQPQHF.